This T cell receptor beta chain was found in a study of cytomegalovirus exposure and HLA in healthy donors. 60 Vbeta and 13 Jbeta primers were used in PCR. This table comes from immunoSEQ multiplex PCR, and its TCRdb copy is limited to in-frame clones, with some not included. The repertoire consists of around 150,000 clones, with 70% to 80% occurring once and the leading ten covering 3.5%. Germline trimming cut 1 base from V and 0 bases from J; bases unmatched to any gene: 2. The germline V gene has CDR1 LGHNA and CDR2 YSLEER. This CDR3 has 16 residues. The sequenced material came from PBMCs. This receptor was taken from a human donor in good health. The chain carries TRBV4-3 and TRBJ2-3; 9 bases align to TRBD2. The CDR3: CASSQGTSGSTDTQYF. In DNA, the CDR3 is TGCGCCAGCAGCCAAGGAACTAGCGGGAGCACAGATACGCAGTATTTT.